The source of this T cell receptor (beta chain) is a study of blood T cell repertoires in COVID-19. Study context: Researchers got acute and convalescent COVID-19 samples from the United States, Italy and Spain. Sample material is recorded as cDNA or gDNA derived from T cells, B-cell-depleted T cells, or PBMCs.

The repertoire was sequenced with immunoSEQ multiplex PCR; TCRdb's copy has only in-frame clones and lacks some. The sample contains 44,000 or so clones, roughly 83% of which appear only once. The CDR3 has 14 residues. V lost 6 bases to trimming and J lost 6 bases; unmatched junction nucleotides: 7. Germline V gives CDR1 SQVTM, CDR2 ANQGSEA. This chain connects TRBV29-1 to TRBJ2-1; 11 nucleotides line up with TRBD2. The clonotype was recovered from a man in his forties or fifties with active COVID-19. Sequenced sample: peripheral blood. In nucleotides, the CDR3 is TGCAGCGTCGCAGCTAGCGGGGGGCCCAATGAGCAGTTCTTC. Its translation is CSVAASGGPNEQFF.